The rows below give T cell receptor beta chains drawn from one sample of a study of cytomegalovirus exposure and HLA in healthy donors. Profiled with immunoSEQ multiplex PCR; TCRdb holds only in-frame clones, not every one. There are around 100,000 clones in the sample; roughly two thirds occur only once, and 2% to 2.5% lies in the top ten. Sequenced input: PBMCs. The receptors come from a woman aged 25 to 39 in good health and CMV-seronegative. The CDR3 runs from the conserved cysteine through the conserved F or W.

CDR3: CASSALSAGGPDTQYF
V: TRBV6-1
J: TRBJ2-3

CDR3: CASSSPGGTQYF
V: TRBV7-6
J: TRBJ2-3

CDR3: CASSQAGLLDIQYF
V: TRBV4-3
J: TRBJ2-4

CDR3: CASSSDSYSGNTIYF
V: TRBV7-8
J: TRBJ1-3

CDR3: CASSRLTGADTIYF
V: TRBV2
J: TRBJ1-3

CDR3: CASSGSGTGGGYTF
V: TRBV2
J: TRBJ1-2

CDR3: CASSHKGARQPQHF
V: TRBV28
J: TRBJ1-5

CDR3: CASKEHDRAGGAKNIQYF
V: TRBV2
J: TRBJ2-4

CDR3: CASSKGRAANYGYTF
V: TRBV2
J: TRBJ1-2

CDR3: CASSLVPSDTQYF
V: TRBV7-6
J: TRBJ2-3

CDR3: CASSAGGAGYTF
V: TRBV9
J: TRBJ1-2

CDR3: CAWSALDGTEAFF
V: TRBV30
J: TRBJ1-1

CDR3: CASSDSPGGGSDTQYF
V: TRBV6-4
J: TRBJ2-3

CDR3: CASSFVRGGNYEQYF
V: TRBV5-1
J: TRBJ2-7

CDR3: CASSVAGTSGYEQYF
V: TRBV9
J: TRBJ2-7

CDR3: CAYNPGQFYGYTF
V: TRBV30
J: TRBJ1-2

CDR3: CASSVGKAENIQETQYF
V: TRBV9
J: TRBJ2-5

CDR3: CASSERDFDNEQFF
V: TRBV6-1
J: TRBJ2-1

CDR3: CASSLAAGGTGELFF
V: TRBV7-6
J: TRBJ2-2

CDR3: CASSRGYEQYF
V: TRBV10-1
J: TRBJ2-7

CDR3: CASSLQPGRREQFF
V: TRBV5-8
J: TRBJ2-1

CDR3: CASSLLSPGQGSFF
V: TRBV28
J: TRBJ1-1

CDR3: CASSLRGLAGVGAYNEQFF
V: TRBV7-3
J: TRBJ2-1

CDR3: CASSYAGNTEAFF
V: TRBV6-5
J: TRBJ1-1

CDR3: CASSFSYRNEQFF
V: TRBV5-4
J: TRBJ2-1

CDR3: CATTPSRTGELFF
V: TRBV19
J: TRBJ2-2

CDR3: CASSQPSTGGTGELFF
V: TRBV4-2
J: TRBJ2-2

CDR3: CAISDSTTDQETQYF
V: TRBV10-3
J: TRBJ2-5

CDR3: CASSSPGQAYSPLHF
V: TRBV28
J: TRBJ1-6

CDR3: CASSLGQNNEKLFF
V: TRBV5-4
J: TRBJ1-4

CDR3: CASSLVGTGDYEQYF
V: TRBV5-6
J: TRBJ2-7

CDR3: CASSTQGHQETQYF
V: TRBV5-1
J: TRBJ2-5

CDR3: CASSIGQGRNEKLFF
V: TRBV7-9
J: TRBJ1-4

CDR3: CASSLSAGMATNEKLFF
V: TRBV5-5
J: TRBJ1-4

CDR3: CASSFGQGAGELFF
V: TRBV6-5
J: TRBJ2-2

CDR3: CASTPGGAREQYF
V: TRBV7-9
J: TRBJ2-7

CDR3: CASSVTGDGTDTQYF
V: TRBV9
J: TRBJ2-3

CDR3: CASSSPGQGAHGELFF
V: TRBV7-3
J: TRBJ2-2

CDR3: CASGPVRGWELFF
V: TRBV6-6
J: TRBJ2-2

CDR3: CASSSMTGGTEAFF
V: TRBV5-6
J: TRBJ1-1

CDR3: CASSSGLNTEAFF
V: TRBV5-6
J: TRBJ1-1